This T cell receptor beta chain was captured in a study of cytomegalovirus exposure and HLA in healthy donors. Trimming shortened V by 0 bases and J by 1 base, and 7 bases separated the two germline ends. The germline V gene has CDR1 SEHNR and CDR2 FQNEAQ (reference sequence). This CDR3 region has 15 residues. This PCR relied on a set of 60 Vbeta primers and 13 Jbeta primers. TCRdb keeps only in-frame clones here, not all; method: immunoSEQ multiplex PCR. The profile shows about 130,000 clones, 81% of them singletons. This clonotype originated in a man aged 18 to 30 in good health and CMV-seronegative. The chain recombines TRBV7-9 with TRBJ2-1; D is possibly TRBD1 (6 bases). Sequencing was carried out using PBMCs. CDR3 nucleotides: TGTGCCAGCAGCTTAGCACAGGGTTCCTACAATGAGCAGTTCTTC. It encodes CASSLAQGSYNEQFF. Full variable domain (remainder filled in from reference TRBV7-9 and TRBJ2-1): DTGVSQNPRHKITKRGQNVTFRCDPISEHNRLYWYRQTLGQGPEFLTYFQNEAQLEKSRLLSDRFSAERPKGSFSTLEIQRTEQGDSAMYLCASSLAQGSYNEQFFGPGTRLTVL.